This TCR beta chain emerged from a study of T cells in Graves' hyperthyroidism and ophthalmopathy (dated by TCRdb to the late 2010s). Turning to the overall study: Peripheral blood was collected at initial diagnosis, before any treatment. The 75 to 100 discovery patients were randomly split 7:3 into training and test sets. To identify TCR V-J signatures that set the groups apart, the researchers used a discovery cohort of about a hundred patients, made up of under 45 with Graves' ophthalmopathy and some 56 with stable Graves' hyperthyroidism. After blood sampling, hyperthyroidism patients were treated with methimazole at a starting dose of 30 mg daily, and ophthalmopathy patients were treated with high-dose intravenous methylprednisolone. TCR Vbeta CDR3 sequencing of 120 to 150 peripheral blood samples (about 45 ophthalmopathy, roughly 72 hyperthyroidism and roughly 17 progressor patients) is reported in the paper. In about 6 Graves' hyperthyroidism patients, the study also compared T-cell repertoires from thyroid tissue with T-cell repertoires from blood. An independent validation cohort of fewer than 20 hyperthyroidism patients and about 16 patients who later progressed to ophthalmopathy tested prospective prediction of ophthalmopathy.

This clonotype was recorded many times. Its antigen target is currently unknown. The record has no base qualities; no much larger clone is one base away. The research as a whole found: A 13 V-J signature model separated ophthalmopathy from stable hyperthyroidism, with around 90% sensitivity and roughly 81% specificity in cross-validation and 80%/75% in testing. No statistical method was used to set the sample size in advance, and investigators knew the group allocation. In validation, the model predicted progression to ophthalmopathy with approximately 71% sensitivity and about 72% specificity, a median of roughly seven months before onset. Most expanded thyroid clonotypes (frequency above 0.001) were also detected in blood, suggesting blood repertoires may reflect thyroid immune responses.

The TCR beta CDR3 regions were amplified from the RNA transcripts. The TCR CDR3 was subjected to a first round of RT-PCR using the HTBI primer set and the Qiagen OneStep RT-PCR kit. Libraries were constructed in a second round of multiplex PCR, after which size selection and purification were performed. Sequencing of the libraries was done on an Illumina HiSeq2000 using paired-end 100 bp reads. From the authors' description of their analysis: SOAPnuke was used to process the raw data, with reads discarded if the reads contained adapters or uncalled bases, had a mean Phred below 15, or lacked an exact constant-primer or identifier match. COPE v1.2.5 was used to merge high-quality paired reads, and clonotypes were defined as unique nucleotide sequences. MiTCR v1.1 was used to align clonotypes to the IMGT TRBV, TRBD and TRBJ reference segments. The analysis included only V-J combinations with a frequency above 0.0001, which together covered more than 99% of the repertoires. The TCS score was defined as F50 (clonal expansion) divided by E x V (chaos), with BLOSUM62-based TCRdist calculated between CDR3 peptides within each V-J. Welch's t-statistics and random forest reduced fewer than 600 V-J features to 10 to 15, which were used in a naive Bayes classifier (R e1071). TCRdb reprocessed the public reads (quality trimming at Q25 with fastp, clone calling with MiXCR) and kept in-frame beta chains. Each entry merges the rows of one CDR3 protein and shows their most common DNA and genes. In this record, the V and J calls reflect TCRdb's handling and not the investigators' own analysis. The sample table contains under 250,000 distinct CDR3 sequences; only one count was recorded for 15% to 20% of them. The ten largest clones capture approximately 50% of the sample.

From cysteine to phenylalanine, the CDR3 is 15 amino acids long. Left in the record is the CDR3 DNA by itself, 45 bases read in frame from the first base. The germline V gene (reference sequence) sets CDR1 to LNHDA and CDR2 to SQIVND. V is pruned by 8 bases and J by 0 bases, leaving 6 bases of the junction without a gene match. A patient counted as having stable Graves' hyperthyroidism if no progression to ophthalmopathy occurred over 18 months of follow-up. Hyperthyroidism patients were newly diagnosed, had a disease duration of under 2 months, and were aged 18 to 65 years. Patients with uncontrolled infections, other autoimmune diseases, pregnancy or lactation were excluded. Diagnoses were established on the basis of clinical symptoms, serum thyroxine and TRAb, thyroid ultrasound, and orbital computed tomography. PBMCs were isolated from around 10 ml of fresh peripheral blood by Ficoll-Paque density gradient centrifugation. Trizol reagent was used to extract total RNA, and RNA quality was then checked on an Agilent 2100 Bioanalyzer.

The origin of this receptor is a man aged 45-65 years with Graves' hyperthyroidism. The V gene is TRBV19 and the J gene is TRBJ1-1; the central 10 bases match TRBD1. Material: blood. The CDR3 in this case is CASSGTGVMNTEAFF. The sequenced DNA: TGTGCCAGTTCCGGGACAGGGGTTATGAACACTGAAGCTTTCTTT.